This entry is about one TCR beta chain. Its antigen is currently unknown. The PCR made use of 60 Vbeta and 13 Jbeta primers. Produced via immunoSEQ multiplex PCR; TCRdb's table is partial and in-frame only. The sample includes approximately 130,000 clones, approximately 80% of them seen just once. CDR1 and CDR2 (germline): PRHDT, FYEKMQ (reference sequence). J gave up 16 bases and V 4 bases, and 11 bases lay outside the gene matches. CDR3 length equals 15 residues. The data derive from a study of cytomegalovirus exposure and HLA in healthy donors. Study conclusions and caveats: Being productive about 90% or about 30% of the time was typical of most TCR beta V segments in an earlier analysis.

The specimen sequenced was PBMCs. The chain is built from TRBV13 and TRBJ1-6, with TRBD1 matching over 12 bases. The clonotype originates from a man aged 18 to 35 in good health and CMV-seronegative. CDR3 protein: CASSSPGTGGTRLHF. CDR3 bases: TGTGCCAGCAGCTCCCCCGGGACAGGGGGCACAAGGCTCCACTTT.